This T cell receptor (beta chain) was profiled in a study of blood T cell repertoires in COVID-19. V was clipped by 5 bases and J by 3 bases, with 10 bases between them. CDR3 length equals 14 residues. Germline assignment: CDR1 LGHDT and CDR2 YNNKEL (reference sequence). Only in-frame clones appear in the TCRdb table, and some are missing; sequencing was by immunoSEQ multiplex PCR. The sample has about 140,000 clones; over 80% are singletons. Sequenced: peripheral blood. This chain joins TRBV3-1 (or the pseudogene TRBV3-2) and TRBJ2-2, with a possible D match to TRBD1 (6 bases). The clonotype comes from a woman in her 50s with acute or convalescent COVID-19. The CDR3 DNA follows: TGTGCCAGCAGCACCGACAGGCACACCGGGGAGCTGTTTTTT. It yields the protein CASSTDRHTGELFF.